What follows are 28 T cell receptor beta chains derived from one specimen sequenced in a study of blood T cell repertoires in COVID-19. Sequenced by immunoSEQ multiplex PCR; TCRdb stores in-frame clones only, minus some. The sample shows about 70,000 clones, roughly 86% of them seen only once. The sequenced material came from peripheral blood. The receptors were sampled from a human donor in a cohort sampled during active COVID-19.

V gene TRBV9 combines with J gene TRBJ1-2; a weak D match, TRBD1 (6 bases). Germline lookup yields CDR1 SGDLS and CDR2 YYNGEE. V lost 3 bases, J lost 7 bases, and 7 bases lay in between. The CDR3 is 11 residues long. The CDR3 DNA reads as TGTGCCAGCAGCGCCAGGGGTGGCTACACCTTC. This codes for CASSARGGYTF.

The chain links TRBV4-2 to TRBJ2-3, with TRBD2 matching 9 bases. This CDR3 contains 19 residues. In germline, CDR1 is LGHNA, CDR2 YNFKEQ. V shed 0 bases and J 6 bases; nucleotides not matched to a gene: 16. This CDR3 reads CASSQDLFPAGGPGDTQYF. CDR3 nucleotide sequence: TGTGCCAGCAGCCAAGATTTGTTCCCCGCGGGGGGGCCAGGGGATACGCAGTATTTT.

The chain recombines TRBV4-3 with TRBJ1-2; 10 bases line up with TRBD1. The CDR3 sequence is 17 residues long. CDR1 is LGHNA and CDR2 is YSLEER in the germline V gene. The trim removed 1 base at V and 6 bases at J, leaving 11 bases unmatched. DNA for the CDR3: TGCGCCAGCAGCCAAGGGACCGGGACAGGGGTGCCGGATGGCTACACCTTC. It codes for CASSQGTGTGVPDGYTF.

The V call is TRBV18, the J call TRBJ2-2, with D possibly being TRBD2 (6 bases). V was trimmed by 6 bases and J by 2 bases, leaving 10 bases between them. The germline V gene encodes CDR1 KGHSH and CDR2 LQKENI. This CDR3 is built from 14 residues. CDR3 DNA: TGTGCCAGCTCGACGGGGGTTAACACCGGGGAGCTGTTTTTT. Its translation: CASSTGVNTGELFF.

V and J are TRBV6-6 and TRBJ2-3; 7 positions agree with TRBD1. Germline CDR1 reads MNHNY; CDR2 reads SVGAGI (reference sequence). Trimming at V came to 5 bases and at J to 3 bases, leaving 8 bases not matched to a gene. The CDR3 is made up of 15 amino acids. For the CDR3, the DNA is TGTGCCAGCAGTCGTGGGGACAGTCCGACAGATACGCAGTATTTT. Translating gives CASSRGDSPTDTQYF.

CDR3 protein: CATSDRGLLGTEAFF. The CDR3 DNA follows: TGTGCCACATCCGACAGGGGGCTTCTCGGGACTGAAGCTTTCTTT. The genes are TRBV10-3 and TRBJ1-1; 10 nucleotides align to TRBD1. Germline loops: CDR1 ENHRY, CDR2 SYGVKD. CDR3 length: 15 residues. Germline trimming cut 10 bases from V and 5 bases from J; bases unmatched to any gene: 13.

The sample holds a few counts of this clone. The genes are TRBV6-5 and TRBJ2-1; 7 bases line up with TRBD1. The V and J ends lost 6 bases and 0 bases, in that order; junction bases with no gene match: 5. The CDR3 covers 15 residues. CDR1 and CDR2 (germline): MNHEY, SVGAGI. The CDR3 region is CASSGTESSYNEQFF. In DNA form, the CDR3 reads TGTGCCAGCAGCGGGACAGAGAGCTCCTACAATGAGCAGTTCTTC.

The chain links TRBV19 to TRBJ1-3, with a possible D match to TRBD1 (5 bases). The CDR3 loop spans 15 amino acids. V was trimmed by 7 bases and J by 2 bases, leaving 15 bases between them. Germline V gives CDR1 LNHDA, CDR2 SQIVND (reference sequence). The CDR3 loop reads CASKFLGHTGNTIYF. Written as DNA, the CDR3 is TGTGCCAGTAAATTCTTAGGACATACTGGAAACACCATATATTTT.

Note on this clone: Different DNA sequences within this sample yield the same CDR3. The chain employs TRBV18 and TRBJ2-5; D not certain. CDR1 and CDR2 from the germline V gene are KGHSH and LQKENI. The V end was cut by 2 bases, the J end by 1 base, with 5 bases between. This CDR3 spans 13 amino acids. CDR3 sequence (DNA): TGTGCCAGCTCACCATCCAGCCAAGAGACCCAGTACTTC. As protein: CASSPSSQETQYF.

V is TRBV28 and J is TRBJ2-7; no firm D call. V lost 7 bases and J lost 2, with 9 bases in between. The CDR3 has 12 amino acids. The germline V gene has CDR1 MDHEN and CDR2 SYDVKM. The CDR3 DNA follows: TGTGCCAGCATGAGCCCTGCCTACGAGCAGTACTTC. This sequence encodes CASMSPAYEQYF.

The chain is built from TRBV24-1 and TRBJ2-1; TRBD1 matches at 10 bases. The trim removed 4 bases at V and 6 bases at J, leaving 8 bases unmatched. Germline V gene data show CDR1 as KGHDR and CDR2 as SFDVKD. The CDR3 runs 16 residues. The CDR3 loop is CATSEGQGGVPNEQFF. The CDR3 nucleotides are TGTGCCACCAGTGAAGGACAGGGGGGGGTCCCCAATGAGCAGTTCTTC.

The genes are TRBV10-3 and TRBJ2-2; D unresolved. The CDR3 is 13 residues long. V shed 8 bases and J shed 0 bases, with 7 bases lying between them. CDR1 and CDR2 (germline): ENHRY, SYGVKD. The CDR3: CAIGQSNTGELFF. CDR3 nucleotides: TGTGCCATCGGCCAGTCGAACACCGGGGAGCTGTTTTTT.

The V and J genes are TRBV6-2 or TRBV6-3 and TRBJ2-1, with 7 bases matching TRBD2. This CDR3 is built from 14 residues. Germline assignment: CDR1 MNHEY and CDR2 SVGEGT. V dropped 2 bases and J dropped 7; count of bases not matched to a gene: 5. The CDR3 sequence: CASSYPGLPNEQFF. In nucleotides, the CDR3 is TGTGCCAGCAGTTACCCGGGACTACCGAATGAGCAGTTCTTC.

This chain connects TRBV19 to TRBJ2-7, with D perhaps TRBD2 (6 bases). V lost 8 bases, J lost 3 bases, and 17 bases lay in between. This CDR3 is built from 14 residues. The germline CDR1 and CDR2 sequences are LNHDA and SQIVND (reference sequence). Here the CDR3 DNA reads TGTGCCAGTGGGGCTTGGACCGGGAGCTACGAGCAGTACTTC. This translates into CASGAWTGSYEQYF.

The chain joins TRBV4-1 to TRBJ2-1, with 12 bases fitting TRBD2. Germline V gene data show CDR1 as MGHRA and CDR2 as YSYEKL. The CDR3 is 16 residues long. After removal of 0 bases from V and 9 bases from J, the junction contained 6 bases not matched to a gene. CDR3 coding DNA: TGCGCCAGCAGCCAAGAGGCTAGCGGGGGGGCCAGTGAGCAGTTCTTC. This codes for CASSQEASGGASEQFF.

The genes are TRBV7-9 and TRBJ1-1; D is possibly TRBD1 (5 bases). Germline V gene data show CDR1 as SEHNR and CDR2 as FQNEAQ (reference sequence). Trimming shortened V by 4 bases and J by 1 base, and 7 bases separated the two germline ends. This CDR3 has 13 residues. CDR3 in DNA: TGTGCCAGCAGCTCCGACAGGAACACTGAAGCTTTCTTT. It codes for CASSSDRNTEAFF.

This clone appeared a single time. The CDR3 reads CASSESLAGGTDTQYF. As DNA, the CDR3 is TGCGCCAGCAGTGAGTCGCTAGCGGGGGGCACAGATACGCAGTATTTT. This chain joins TRBV10-1 and TRBJ2-3; 10 bases match TRBD2. This CDR3 region has 16 residues. Trimming cost V 0 bases and J 1 base; bases outside gene matches: 1. CDR1 is WNHNN and CDR2 is SYGVQD in the germline V gene (reference sequence).

CDR3 nucleotide sequence: TGCGCCAGCAGCCCGACGACAGGGGGCGGCACTGAAGCTTTCTTT. Encoded protein: CASSPTTGGGTEAFF. The V gene is TRBV5-1, the J gene TRBJ1-1, with 10 bases matching TRBD1. The V segment lost 4 bases and the J segment 4 bases; nucleotides outside the gene matches: 7. This CDR3 has 15 amino acids. Germline lookup yields CDR1 SGHRS and CDR2 YFSETQ.

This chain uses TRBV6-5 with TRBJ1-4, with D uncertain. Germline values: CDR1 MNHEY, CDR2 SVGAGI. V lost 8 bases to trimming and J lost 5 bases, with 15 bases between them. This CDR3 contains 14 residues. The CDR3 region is CASAYGKANEKLFF. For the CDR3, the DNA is TGTGCCAGCGCTTACGGGAAAGCGAATGAAAAACTGTTTTTT.

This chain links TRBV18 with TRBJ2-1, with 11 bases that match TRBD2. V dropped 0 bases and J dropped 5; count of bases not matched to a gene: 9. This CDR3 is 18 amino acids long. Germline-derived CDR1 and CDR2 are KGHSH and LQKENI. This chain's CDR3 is CASSPPYSGGAFNNEQFF. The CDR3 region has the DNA TGTGCCAGCTCACCACCGTATAGCGGGGGGGCCTTTAACAATGAGCAGTTCTTC.

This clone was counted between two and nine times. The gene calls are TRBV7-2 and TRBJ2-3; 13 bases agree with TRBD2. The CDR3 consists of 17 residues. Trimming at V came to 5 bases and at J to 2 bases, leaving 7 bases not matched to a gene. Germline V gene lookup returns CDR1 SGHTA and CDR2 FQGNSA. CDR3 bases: TGTGCCAGCAGCGCTAGGACTAGCGGGGGCAACACAGATACGCAGTATTTT. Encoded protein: CASSARTSGGNTDTQYF.

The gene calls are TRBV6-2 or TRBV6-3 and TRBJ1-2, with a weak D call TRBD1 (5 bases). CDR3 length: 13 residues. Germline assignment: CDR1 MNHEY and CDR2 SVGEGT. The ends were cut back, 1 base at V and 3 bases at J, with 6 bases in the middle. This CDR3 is CASSYLTDYGYTF. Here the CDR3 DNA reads TGTGCCAGCAGTTACTTGACAGACTATGGCTACACCTTC.

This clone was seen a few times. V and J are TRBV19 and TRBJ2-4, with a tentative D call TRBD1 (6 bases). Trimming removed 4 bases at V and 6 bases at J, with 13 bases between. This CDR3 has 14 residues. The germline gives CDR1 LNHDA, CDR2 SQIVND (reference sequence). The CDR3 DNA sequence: TGTGCCAGTAGTACGCAAGTAGGGGGAAACATTCAGTACTTC. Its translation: CASSTQVGGNIQYF.

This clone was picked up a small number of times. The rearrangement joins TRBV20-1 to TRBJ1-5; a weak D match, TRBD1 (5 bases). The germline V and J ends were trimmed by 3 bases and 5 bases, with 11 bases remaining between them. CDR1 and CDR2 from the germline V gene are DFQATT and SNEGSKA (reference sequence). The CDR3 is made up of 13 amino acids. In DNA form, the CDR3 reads TGCAGTGCTAGTGCTCTCAGGGATCAGCCCCAGCATTTT. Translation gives CSASALRDQPQHF.

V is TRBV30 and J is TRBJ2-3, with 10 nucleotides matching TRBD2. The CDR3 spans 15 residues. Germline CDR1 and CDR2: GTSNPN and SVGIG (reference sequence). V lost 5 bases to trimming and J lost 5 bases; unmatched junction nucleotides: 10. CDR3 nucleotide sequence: TGTGCCTGGGGCGAGCGGGGGGGTTGGCAAGATACGCAGTATTTT. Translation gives CAWGERGGWQDTQYF.

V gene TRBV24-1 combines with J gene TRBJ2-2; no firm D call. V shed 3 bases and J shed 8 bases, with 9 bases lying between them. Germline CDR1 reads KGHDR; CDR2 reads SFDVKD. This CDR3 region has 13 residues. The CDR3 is CATSDTEMGELFF. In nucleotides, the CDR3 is TGTGCCACCAGTGATACAGAAATGGGGGAGCTGTTTTTT.

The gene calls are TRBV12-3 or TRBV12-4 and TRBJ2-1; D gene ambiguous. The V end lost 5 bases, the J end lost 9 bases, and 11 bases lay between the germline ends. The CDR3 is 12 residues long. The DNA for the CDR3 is TGTGCCAGCAGTCCCCACGACTCTGAGCAGTTCTTC. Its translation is CASSPHDSEQFF.

Here the CDR3 DNA reads TGTGCCAGCAGCGTAGCCCCAACAAGGAACACTGAAGCTTTCTTT. Protein: CASSVAPTRNTEAFF. The chain recombines TRBV9 with TRBJ1-1; D is unclear. The length of the CDR3 is 15 residues. Trimming left V 0 bases short and J 1 base short, with 10 bases between. Germline lookup yields CDR1 SGDLS and CDR2 YYNGEE.